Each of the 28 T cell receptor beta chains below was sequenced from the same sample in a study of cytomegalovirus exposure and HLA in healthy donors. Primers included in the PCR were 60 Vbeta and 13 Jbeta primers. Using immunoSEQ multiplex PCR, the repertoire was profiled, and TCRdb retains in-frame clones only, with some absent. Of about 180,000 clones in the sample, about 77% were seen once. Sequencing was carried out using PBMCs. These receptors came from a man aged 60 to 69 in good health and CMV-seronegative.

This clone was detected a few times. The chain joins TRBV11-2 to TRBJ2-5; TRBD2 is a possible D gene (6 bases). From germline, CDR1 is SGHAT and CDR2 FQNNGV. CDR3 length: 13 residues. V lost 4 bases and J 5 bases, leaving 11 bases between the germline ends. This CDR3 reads CASSSLALETQYF. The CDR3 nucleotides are TGTGCCAGCAGCTCTCTAGCGCTGGAGACCCAGTACTTC.

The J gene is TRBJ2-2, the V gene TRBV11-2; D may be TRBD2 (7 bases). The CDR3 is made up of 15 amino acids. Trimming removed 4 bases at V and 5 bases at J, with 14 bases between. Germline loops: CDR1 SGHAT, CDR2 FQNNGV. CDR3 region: CASSSGAGATGELFF. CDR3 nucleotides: TGTGCCAGCAGCTCGGGGGCGGGAGCGACCGGGGAGCTGTTTTTT.

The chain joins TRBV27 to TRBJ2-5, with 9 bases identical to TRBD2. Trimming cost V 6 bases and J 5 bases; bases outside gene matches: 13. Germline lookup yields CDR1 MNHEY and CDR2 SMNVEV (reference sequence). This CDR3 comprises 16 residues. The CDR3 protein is CASRPDGLAGWETQYF. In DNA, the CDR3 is TGTGCCAGCAGACCAGACGGCCTAGCGGGGTGGGAGACCCAGTACTTC.

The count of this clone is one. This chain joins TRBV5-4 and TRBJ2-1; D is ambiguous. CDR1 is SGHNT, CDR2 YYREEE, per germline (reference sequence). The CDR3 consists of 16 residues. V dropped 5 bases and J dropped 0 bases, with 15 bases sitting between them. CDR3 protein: CASSALPASSYNEQFF. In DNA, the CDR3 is TGTGCCAGCAGTGCCCTCCCTGCGAGCTCCTACAATGAGCAGTTCTTC.

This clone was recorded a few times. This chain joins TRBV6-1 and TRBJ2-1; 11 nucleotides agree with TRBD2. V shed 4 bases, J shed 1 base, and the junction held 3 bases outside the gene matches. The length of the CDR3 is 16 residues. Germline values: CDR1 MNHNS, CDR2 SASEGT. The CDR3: CASSVASGGSYNEQFF. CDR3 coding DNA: TGTGCCAGCAGTGTGGCTAGCGGGGGGTCCTACAATGAGCAGTTCTTC.

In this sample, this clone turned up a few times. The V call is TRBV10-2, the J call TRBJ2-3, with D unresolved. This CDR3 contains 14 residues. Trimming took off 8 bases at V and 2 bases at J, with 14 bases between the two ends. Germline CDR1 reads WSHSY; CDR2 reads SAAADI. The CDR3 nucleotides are TGCGCCAGCCTAGAGACTGGAAACACAGATACGCAGTATTTT. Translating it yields CASLETGNTDTQYF.

In DNA form, the CDR3 reads TGTGCCAGCAGCGAAACCGGGACTAGACTTTCCTACAATGAGCAGTTCTTC. Translated: CASSETGTRLSYNEQFF. This chain connects TRBV13 to TRBJ2-1; 8 bases map to TRBD2. CDR3 length: 17 amino acids. V lost 5 bases and J lost 1; bases outside the gene matches: 10. CDR1 and CDR2 (germline): PRHDT, FYEKMQ (reference sequence).

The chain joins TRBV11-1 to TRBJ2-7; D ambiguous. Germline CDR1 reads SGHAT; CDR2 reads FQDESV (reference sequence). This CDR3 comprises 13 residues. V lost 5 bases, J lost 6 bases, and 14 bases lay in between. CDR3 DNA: TGTGCCAGCAGCGCTTCGGCGGTGGGCGAGCAGTACTTC. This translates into CASSASAVGEQYF.

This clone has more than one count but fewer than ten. DNA for the CDR3: TGTGCCAGCAGCTCGGTTGGACAATCACCCCTCCACTTT. It specifies CASSSVGQSPLHF. The rearrangement uses TRBV7-2 and TRBJ1-6; weak D call: TRBD1 (5 bases). Trimming took 4 bases from V and 10 from J, leaving 11 bases between them. The CDR3 has 13 amino acids. Germline CDR1 SGHTA, CDR2 FQGNSA.

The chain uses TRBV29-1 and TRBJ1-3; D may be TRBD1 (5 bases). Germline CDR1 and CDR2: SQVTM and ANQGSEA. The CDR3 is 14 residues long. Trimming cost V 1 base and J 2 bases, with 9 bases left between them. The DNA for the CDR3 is TGCAGCGTTGAAGGGACAATGGCTGGAAACACCATATATTTT. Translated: CSVEGTMAGNTIYF.

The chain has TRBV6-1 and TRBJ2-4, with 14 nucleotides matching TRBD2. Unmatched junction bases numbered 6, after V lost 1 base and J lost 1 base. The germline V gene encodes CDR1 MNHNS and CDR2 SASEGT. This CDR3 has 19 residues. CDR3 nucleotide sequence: TGTGCCAGCAGTGAAGACGAGGGACTAGCGGGAGTGGCCAAAAACATTCAGTACTTC. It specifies CASSEDEGLAGVAKNIQYF.

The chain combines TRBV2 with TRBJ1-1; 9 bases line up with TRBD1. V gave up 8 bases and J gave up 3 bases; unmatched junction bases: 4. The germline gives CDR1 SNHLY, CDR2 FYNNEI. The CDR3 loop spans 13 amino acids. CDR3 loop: CASGWDRDTEAFF. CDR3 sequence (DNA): TGTGCCAGCGGATGGGACAGGGACACTGAAGCTTTCTTT. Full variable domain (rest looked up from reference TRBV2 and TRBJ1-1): EPEVTQTPSHQVTQMGQEVILRCVPISNHLYFYWYRQILGQKVEFLVSFYNNEISEKSEIFDDQFSVERPDGSNFTLKIRSTKLEDSAMYFCASGWDRDTEAFFGQGTRLTVV.

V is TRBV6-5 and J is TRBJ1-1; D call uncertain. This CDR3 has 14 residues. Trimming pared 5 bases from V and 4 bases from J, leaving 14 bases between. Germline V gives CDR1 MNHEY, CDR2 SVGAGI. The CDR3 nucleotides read TGTGCCAGCAGTAACGATTGGGGAGGCACTGAAGCTTTCTTT. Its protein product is CASSNDWGGTEAFF.

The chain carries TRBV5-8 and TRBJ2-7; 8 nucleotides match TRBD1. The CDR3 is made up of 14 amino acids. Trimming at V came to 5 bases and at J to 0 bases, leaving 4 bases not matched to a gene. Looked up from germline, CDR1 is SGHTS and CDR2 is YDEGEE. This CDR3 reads CASRDRASSYEQYF. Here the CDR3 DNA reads TGTGCCAGCAGGGACAGGGCCTCCTCCTACGAGCAGTACTTC.

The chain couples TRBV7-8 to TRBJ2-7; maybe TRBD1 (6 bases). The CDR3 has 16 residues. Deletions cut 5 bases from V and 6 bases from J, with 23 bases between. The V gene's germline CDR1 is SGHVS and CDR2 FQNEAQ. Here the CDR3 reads CASSQPKQGPGAEQYF. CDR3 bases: TGTGCCAGCAGCCAACCAAAACAGGGTCCAGGTGCCGAGCAGTACTTC. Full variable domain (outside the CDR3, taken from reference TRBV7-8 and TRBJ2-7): GAGVSQSPRYKVAKRGQDVALRCDPISGHVSLFWYQQALGQGPEFLTYFQNEAQLDKSGLPSDRFFAERPEGSVSTLKIQRTQQEDSAVYLCASSQPKQGPGAEQYFGPGTRLTVT.

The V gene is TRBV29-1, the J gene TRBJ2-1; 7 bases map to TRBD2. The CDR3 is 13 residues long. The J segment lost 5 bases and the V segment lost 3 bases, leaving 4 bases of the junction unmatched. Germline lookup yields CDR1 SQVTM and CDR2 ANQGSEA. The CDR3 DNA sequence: TGCAGCGTTGACTCGACTAGCCACAATGAGCAGTTCTTC. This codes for CSVDSTSHNEQFF.

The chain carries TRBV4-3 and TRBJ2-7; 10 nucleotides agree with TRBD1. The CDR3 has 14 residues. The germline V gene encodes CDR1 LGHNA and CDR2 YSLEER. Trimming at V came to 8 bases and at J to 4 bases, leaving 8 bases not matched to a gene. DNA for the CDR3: TGCGCCAGCGCTACCGGACAGGGGGTTTACGAGCAGTACTTC. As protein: CASATGQGVYEQYF.

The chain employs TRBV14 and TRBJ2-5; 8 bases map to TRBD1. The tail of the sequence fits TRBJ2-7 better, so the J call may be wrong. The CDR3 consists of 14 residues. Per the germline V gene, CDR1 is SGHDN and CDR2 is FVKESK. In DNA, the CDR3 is TGTGCCAGCAGCTCTTTGCCGGACAGGGTCGAGCAGTACTTC. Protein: CASSSLPDRVEQYF.

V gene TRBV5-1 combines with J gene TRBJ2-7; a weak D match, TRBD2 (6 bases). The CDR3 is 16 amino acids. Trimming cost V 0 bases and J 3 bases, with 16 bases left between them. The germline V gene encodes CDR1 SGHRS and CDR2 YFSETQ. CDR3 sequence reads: CASSLVGGSALYEQYF. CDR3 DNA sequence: TGCGCCAGCAGCTTGGTCGGGGGTTCCGCCCTCTACGAGCAGTACTTC. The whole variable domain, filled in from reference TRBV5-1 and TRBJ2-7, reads KAGVTQTPRYLIKTRGQQVTLSCSPISGHRSVSWYQQTPGQGLQFLFEYFSETQRNKGNFPGRFSGRQFSNSRSEMNVSTLELGDSALYLCASSLVGGSALYEQYFGPGTRLTVT.

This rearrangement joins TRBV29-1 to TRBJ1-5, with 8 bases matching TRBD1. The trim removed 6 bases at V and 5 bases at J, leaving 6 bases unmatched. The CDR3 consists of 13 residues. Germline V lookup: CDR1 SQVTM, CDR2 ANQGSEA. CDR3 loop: CSVLQGQDQPQHF. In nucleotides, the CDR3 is TGCAGCGTGTTACAGGGACAGGATCAGCCCCAGCATTTT. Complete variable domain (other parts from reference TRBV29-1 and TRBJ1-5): SAVISQKPSRDICQRGTSLTIQCQVDSQVTMMFWYRQQPGQSLTLIATANQGSEATYESGFVIDKFPISRPNLTFSTLTVSNMSPEDSSIYLCSVLQGQDQPQHFGDGTRLSIL.

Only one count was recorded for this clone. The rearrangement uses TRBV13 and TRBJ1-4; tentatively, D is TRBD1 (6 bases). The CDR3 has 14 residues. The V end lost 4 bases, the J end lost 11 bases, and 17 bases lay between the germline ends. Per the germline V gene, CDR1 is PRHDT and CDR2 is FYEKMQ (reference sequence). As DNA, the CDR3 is TGTGCCAGCAGCTCCACAGGGACGGCGAAGAAACTGTTTTTT. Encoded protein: CASSSTGTAKKLFF.

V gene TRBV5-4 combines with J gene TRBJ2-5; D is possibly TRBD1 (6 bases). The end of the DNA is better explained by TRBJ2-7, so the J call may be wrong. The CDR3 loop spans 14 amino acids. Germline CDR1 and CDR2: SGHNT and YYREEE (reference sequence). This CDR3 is CASSLEGQLYEQYF. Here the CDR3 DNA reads TGTGCCAGCAGCTTGGAGGGACAACTCTACGAGCAGTACTTC.

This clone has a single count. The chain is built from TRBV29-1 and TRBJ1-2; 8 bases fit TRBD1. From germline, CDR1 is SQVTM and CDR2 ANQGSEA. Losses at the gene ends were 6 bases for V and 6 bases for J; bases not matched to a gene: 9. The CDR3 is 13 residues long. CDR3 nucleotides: TGCAGCGTGGCGACAGGGGTTATGGATGGCTACACCTTC. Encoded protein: CSVATGVMDGYTF.

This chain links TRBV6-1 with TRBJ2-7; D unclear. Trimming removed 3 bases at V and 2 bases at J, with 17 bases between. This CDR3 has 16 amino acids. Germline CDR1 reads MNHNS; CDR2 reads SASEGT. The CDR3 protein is CASSDLRSDNTYEQYF. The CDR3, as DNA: TGTGCCAGCAGTGACCTTCGGTCAGACAACACCTACGAGCAGTACTTC.

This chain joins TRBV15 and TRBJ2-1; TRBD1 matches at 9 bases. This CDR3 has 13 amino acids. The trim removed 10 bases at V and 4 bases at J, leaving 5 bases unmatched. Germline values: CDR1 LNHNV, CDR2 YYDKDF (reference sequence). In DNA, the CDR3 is TGTGCCATAGGGACAGGGCCTTACAATGAGCAGTTCTTC. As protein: CAIGTGPYNEQFF.

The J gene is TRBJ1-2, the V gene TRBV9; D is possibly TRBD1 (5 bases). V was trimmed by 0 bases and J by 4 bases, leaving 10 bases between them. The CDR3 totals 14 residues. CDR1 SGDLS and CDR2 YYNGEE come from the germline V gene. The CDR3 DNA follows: TGTGCCAGCAGCGTAGCCCCGGGGGGCTATGGCTACACCTTC. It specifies CASSVAPGGYGYTF.

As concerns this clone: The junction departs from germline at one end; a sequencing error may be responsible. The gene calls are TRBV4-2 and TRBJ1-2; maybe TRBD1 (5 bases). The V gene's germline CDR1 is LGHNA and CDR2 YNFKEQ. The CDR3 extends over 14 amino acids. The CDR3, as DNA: TGTGCCAGCAGCCAAGAGAGCAGGGACTATGGCTACCCCTTC. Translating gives CASSQESRDYGYPF.

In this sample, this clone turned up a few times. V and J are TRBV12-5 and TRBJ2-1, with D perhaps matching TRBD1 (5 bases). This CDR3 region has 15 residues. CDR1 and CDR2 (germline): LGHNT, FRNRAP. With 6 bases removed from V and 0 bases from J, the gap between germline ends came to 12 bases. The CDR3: CASGGAGFSYNEQFF. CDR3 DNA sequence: TGTGCTAGTGGAGGAGCAGGGTTCTCCTACAATGAGCAGTTCTTC.